This TCR beta chain was captured in a study of type 1 and type 2 diabetes patients. At the level of the study: Samples came from type 1 diabetic, type 2 diabetic or nondiabetic people, recruited in China.

This clonotype occurred once. Its antigen remains unidentified. Amplification started from genomic DNA. A primer set of 30 forward and 13 reverse primers amplified the CDR3. One entry per CDR3 protein results from TCRdb running MiXCR on the multiplex PCR reads. The sample holds a few hundred thousand distinct CDR3 sequences, roughly 50% seen once. Ten milliliters of peripheral blood were collected from each participant. Study findings and constraints: Type 1 diabetes repertoires were significantly less diverse than type 2 diabetes ones. In type 2 diabetes, highly-expanded CD4+ clones took a median about 4% of reads.

V was clipped by 6 bases and J by 3 bases, with 14 bases between them. This CDR3 region has 14 residues. CDR1 and CDR2 from the germline V gene are MNHEY and SMNVEV (reference sequence). The receptor comes from a man aged 18 to 30 with type 2 diabetes. The sequencing input was peripheral blood mononuclear cells (PBMCs). The genes are TRBV27 and TRBJ2-5; tentatively, D is TRBD2 (6 bases). DNA for the CDR3: TGTGCCAGCAGCCGCGGCGGGGCCGAAGAGACCCAGTACTTC. Its translation is CASSRGGAEETQYF.